In its sample, the clone carrying this TCR beta chain was seen once. The data derive from a study of blood T cells in healthy people across ages. Trimming removed 2 bases from V and 1 base from J; junction bases left unmatched: 6. Looked up from germline, CDR1 is MNHEY and CDR2 is SVGAGI. The CDR3 length is 16 residues. Primers used in a second PCR of about 7 to 12 cycles were a sample-barcoded 5' primer and a J-beta primer mix. TCRdb itself ran the 5' RACE reads through MiXCR, one entry per CDR3 protein. Of under 2 million distinct CDR3 sequences in the sample, roughly 32% were seen once. This chain uses TRBV6-5 with TRBJ2-7; TRBD2 matches at 9 bases. The clonotype originates from a woman under 40 in good health. Input material: blood. The CDR3 protein is CASSYVGGGASYEQYF. The CDR3 nucleotides are TGTGCCAGCAGTTACGTCGGCGGGGGGGCTTCCTACGAGCAGTACTTC.